Shown below are 12 T cell receptor beta chains from a single sample sequenced in a study of blood T cell repertoires in COVID-19. Here immunoSEQ multiplex PCR was the method, and the copy in TCRdb shows in-frame clones only, minus some. The repertoire holds tens of thousands of clones, with 84% as singletons. Sequencing was carried out using peripheral blood. The source is a woman aged 50 to 60 with acute or convalescent COVID-19.

The chain combines TRBV6-2 or TRBV6-3 with TRBJ2-2; D not resolved. Trimming took 4 bases from V and 1 from J, leaving 7 bases between them. Germline V gives CDR1 MNHEY, CDR2 SVGEGT. The CDR3 has 14 amino acids. CDR3 protein: CASSFHLNTGELFF. For the CDR3, the DNA is TGTGCCAGCAGTTTTCACTTGAACACCGGGGAGCTGTTTTTT.

The gene calls are TRBV5-1 and TRBJ2-5, with D possibly matching TRBD2 (6 bases). Trimming shortened V by 1 base and J by 2 bases, and 18 bases separated the two germline ends. The germline CDR1 and CDR2 sequences are SGHRS and YFSETQ. The CDR3 totals 17 residues. CDR3 DNA sequence: TGCGCCAGCAGCTTGAAACCTTTTAGCGGATTACAAGAGACCCAGTACTTC. It codes for CASSLKPFSGLQETQYF. The whole variable domain, remainder taken from reference TRBV5-1 and TRBJ2-5, is KAGVTQTPRYLIKTRGQQVTLSCSPISGHRSVSWYQQTPGQGLQFLFEYFSETQRNKGNFPGRFSGRQFSNSRSEMNVSTLELGDSALYLCASSLKPFSGLQETQYFGPGTRLLVL.

The chain has TRBV5-6 and TRBJ2-7; 8 bases agree with TRBD1. Trimming cost V 9 bases and J 9 bases; bases outside gene matches: 14. The CDR3 is 13 residues long. Germline V gene sequence: CDR1 SGHDT, CDR2 YYEEEE. This CDR3 reads CATRRQGLLGQYF. The CDR3 region has the DNA TGTGCCACCCGGAGACAGGGGTTGTTGGGGCAGTACTTC.

This sequence joins TRBV28 and TRBJ2-7; 9 bases match TRBD1. Germline CDR1 is MDHEN and CDR2 is SYDVKM. There are 18 residues in the CDR3. With V trimmed by 2 bases and J by 4 bases, 15 bases remained unmatched. The CDR3 DNA sequence: TGTGCCAGCAGTTTAATTAATAGCGAGTCGACAGGGGGATACGAGCAGTACTTC. This sequence encodes CASSLINSESTGGYEQYF. Variable domain in full (rest from reference TRBV28 and TRBJ2-7): DVKVTQSSRYLVKRTGEKVFLECVQDMDHENMFWYRQDPGLGLRLIYFSYDVKMKEKGDIPEGYSVSREKKERFSLILESASTNQTSMYLCASSLINSESTGGYEQYFGPGTRLTVT.

The chain uses TRBV29-1 and TRBJ2-2; a possible D gene is TRBD1 (6 bases). The CDR3 spans 13 residues. Per germline, CDR1 SQVTM and CDR2 ANQGSEA. V lost 3 bases and J 3 bases, leaving 8 bases between the germline ends. The CDR3: CSVERGYTGELFF. The CDR3 nucleotides are TGCAGCGTTGAGAGGGGGTACACCGGGGAGCTGTTTTTT.

V and J are TRBV4-3 and TRBJ2-1; TRBD1 matches at 7 bases. CDR3 length: 13 amino acids. CDR1 and CDR2 from the germline V gene are LGHNA and YSLEER. The V gene end was trimmed by 3 bases and the J gene end by 12 bases; junction bases not matched to a gene: 8. Here the CDR3 reads CASSQDRQGRQFF. DNA of the CDR3: TGCGCCAGCAGCCAGGATCGACAGGGAAGGCAGTTCTTC.

The rearrangement links TRBV7-8 to TRBJ2-5; D is perhaps TRBD2 (6 bases). Trimming left V 0 bases short and J 7 bases short, with 15 bases between. Germline-derived CDR1 and CDR2 are SGHVS and FQNEAQ. This CDR3 has 15 residues. The CDR3 is CASSLAPEPRGTQYF. Here the CDR3 DNA reads TGTGCCAGCAGCTTAGCCCCAGAGCCGCGGGGGACCCAGTACTTC.

The rearrangement joins TRBV19 to TRBJ2-3, with TRBD1 as a possible D gene (6 bases). Trimming removed 4 bases from V and 2 bases from J, with 13 bases in between. Germline CDR1 reads LNHDA; CDR2 reads SQIVND (reference sequence). This CDR3 is built from 15 residues. DNA of the CDR3: TGTGCCAGTAGTAGAACAGGGCATTACACAGATACGCAGTATTTT. It encodes CASSRTGHYTDTQYF.

This rearrangement joins TRBV7-3 to TRBJ2-3; D unclear. CDR1 is SGHTA, CDR2 FQGTGA, per germline. CDR3 length: 17 amino acids. Deletions cut 1 base from V and 1 base from J, with 15 bases between. The CDR3 loop reads CASSLSEVFSGTDTQYF. Written as DNA, the CDR3 is TGTGCCAGCAGCTTAAGTGAGGTGTTTTCGGGCACAGATACGCAGTATTTT. The whole variable domain, filled in from reference TRBV7-3 and TRBJ2-3, reads GAGVSQTPSNKVTEKGKYVELRCDPISGHTALYWYRQSLGQGPEFLIYFQGTGAADDSGLPNDRFFAVRPEGSVSTLKIQRTERGDSAVYLCASSLSEVFSGTDTQYFGPGTRLTVL.

This chain links TRBV18 with TRBJ2-1, with unresolved D. The germline gives CDR1 KGHSH, CDR2 LQKENI. This CDR3 has 14 residues. V lost 2 bases and J lost 8, with 13 bases in between. CDR3 sequence: CASSPWPSFDEQFF. In DNA, the CDR3 is TGTGCCAGCTCACCATGGCCAAGTTTCGATGAGCAGTTCTTC.

J is TRBJ2-2 and V is TRBV6-5; D is unclear. The CDR3 is 15 amino acids. Germline CDR1 and CDR2: MNHEY and SVGAGI. Trimming stripped 7 bases from V and 5 bases from J, with 17 bases between. The CDR3 bases are TGTGCCAGCACCGCCGGTCGAGTGCAAACCGGGGAGCTGTTTTTT. Translating gives CASTAGRVQTGELFF.

This chain uses TRBV9 with TRBJ2-7; 8 nucleotides match TRBD2. The ends lost 0 bases at V and 7 bases at J; junction bases unmatched: 15. This CDR3 is built from 17 residues. Germline V gene sequence: CDR1 SGDLS, CDR2 YYNGEE. CDR3 sequence: CASSVGMGMPGGGEQYF. In DNA form, the CDR3 reads TGTGCCAGCAGCGTAGGAATGGGGATGCCCGGCGGGGGGGAGCAGTACTTC. Combining the CDR3 with reference TRBV9 and TRBJ2-7 gives the whole variable domain DSGVTQTPKHLITATGQRVTLRCSPRSGDLSVYWYQQSLDQGLQFLIQYYNGEERAKGNILERFSAQQFPDLHSELNLSSLELGDSALYFCASSVGMGMPGGGEQYFGPGTRLTVT.